This T cell receptor beta chain was identified during a study of cytomegalovirus exposure and HLA in healthy donors. Repertoires were generated with immunoSEQ multiplex PCR, while TCRdb's copy carries only in-frame clones and drops some. The sample has 140,000 or so clones, roughly nine tenths seen once; the top ten hold 8% to 9.5%. Turning to this clone: The antigen remains unidentified.

Broader study findings: CMV antigen specificity of three CMV-associated chains was confirmed in vitro. Generally TCR sequences proved uncommon, though certain public TCRs appeared in numerous donors.

Trimming at V came to 2 bases and at J to 4 bases, leaving 4 bases not matched to a gene. In germline, CDR1 is SGDLS, CDR2 YYNGEE. The length of the CDR3 is 15 residues. The chain combines TRBV9 with TRBJ2-5; 11 bases match TRBD2. The sequence was collected from a woman under 30 in good health and CMV-seropositive. The sequenced material came from PBMCs. The DNA of the CDR3 is TGTGCCAGCAGCGTGACTAGCGGGGCCGCAGAGACCCAGTACTTC. Translated: CASSVTSGAAETQYF. The variable domain in full, with the rest retrieved from reference TRBV9 and TRBJ2-5, is DSGVTQTPKHLITATGQRVTLRCSPRSGDLSVYWYQQSLDQGLQFLIQYYNGEERAKGNILERFSAQQFPDLHSELNLSSLELGDSALYFCASSVTSGAAETQYFGPGTRLLVL.